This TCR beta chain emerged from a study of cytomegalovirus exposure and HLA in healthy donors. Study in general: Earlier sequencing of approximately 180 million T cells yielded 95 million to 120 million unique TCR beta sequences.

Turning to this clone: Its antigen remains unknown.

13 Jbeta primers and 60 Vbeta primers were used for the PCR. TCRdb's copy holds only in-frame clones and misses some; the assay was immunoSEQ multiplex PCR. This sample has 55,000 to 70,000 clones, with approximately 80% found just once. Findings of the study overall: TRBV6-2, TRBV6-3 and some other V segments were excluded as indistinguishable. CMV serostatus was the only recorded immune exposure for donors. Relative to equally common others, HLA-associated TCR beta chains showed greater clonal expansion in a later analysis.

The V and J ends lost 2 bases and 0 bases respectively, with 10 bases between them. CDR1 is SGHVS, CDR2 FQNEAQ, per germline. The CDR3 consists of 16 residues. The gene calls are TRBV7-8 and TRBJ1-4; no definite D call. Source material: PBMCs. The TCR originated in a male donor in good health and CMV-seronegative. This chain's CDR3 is CASSLWRYATNEKLFF. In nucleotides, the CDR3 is TGTGCCAGCAGCTTATGGCGGTATGCAACTAATGAAAAACTGTTTTTT.